This T cell receptor beta chain derives from a study of early T cells in non-severe SARS-CoV-2 infection. Study results and caveats: VDJdb matching skewed toward anti-spike CD8 responses, missing private and CD4 specificities.

TCRdb processed the 5' RACE reads anew with MiXCR; each CDR3 protein has one entry. The data hold 84,000 or so distinct CDR3 sequences, with 14% observed a single time. Notes on this clonotype: Its antigen is not known.

Unmatched junction bases numbered 8, after V lost 4 bases and J lost 9 bases. CDR3 length equals 14 residues. Germline V gives CDR1 SGHDT, CDR2 YYEEEE. Source material: whole blood. The clonotype comes from an adult who was a healthcare worker with PCR-confirmed SARS-CoV-2 infection or an uninfected control (not recorded which). The genes are TRBV5-6 and TRBJ2-1, with 9 bases matching TRBD1. The DNA for the CDR3 is TGTGCCAGCAGCCCGGGACAGGGTTACGGTGAGCAGTTCTTC. Amino acid sequence: CASSPGQGYGEQFF. Based on the CDR3 plus reference TRBV5-6 and TRBJ2-1, the full variable domain is DAGVTQSPTHLIKTRGQQVTLRCSPKSGHDTVSWYQQALGQGPQFIFQYYEEEERQRGNFPDRFSGHQFPNYSSELNVNALLLGDSALYLCASSPGQGYGEQFFGPGTRLTVL.